The 8 T cell receptor beta chains reported below all come from one sample, sequenced in a study of shared clonotypes between healthy human individuals. Data came from immunoSEQ multiplex PCR; TCRdb stores just in-frame clones and leaves some out. The repertoire holds some 2,500,000 clones, with under 95% as singletons. The material sequenced was naive CD4+ T cells from PBMCs. Subset meaning: CD45RA+ positively selected. The receptors originated from a man between 18 and 29 years old in good health. Some clones in this sample may be carry-over from other donors' samples.

The chain joins TRBV27 to TRBJ2-7, with 12 bases identical to TRBD2. CDR1 is MNHEY and CDR2 is SMNVEV in the germline V gene (reference sequence). The CDR3 loop spans 16 amino acids. Unmatched junction bases numbered 6, after V lost 4 bases and J lost 2 bases. This chain's CDR3 is CASSSPLAGGTYEQYF. The CDR3 coding sequence is TGTGCCAGCAGTTCCCCCCTAGCGGGAGGGACCTACGAGCAGTACTTC.

V usage is TRBV11-2 and J usage is TRBJ2-2; 8 bases are shared with TRBD2. The germline V gene has CDR1 SGHAT and CDR2 FQNNGV. V was clipped by 5 bases and J by 4 bases; unmatched bases: 3. This CDR3 region has 14 residues. CDR3 DNA: TGTGCCAGCAGCCTTAGCGGGACCACCGGGGAGCTGTTTTTT. Encoded protein: CASSLSGTTGELFF.

Notes on this clone: The sample contains more than one DNA sequence encoding this CDR3. V usage is TRBV28 and J usage is TRBJ1-2; possibly TRBD1 for D (6 bases). Germline CDR1 MDHEN, CDR2 SYDVKM. This CDR3 has 12 amino acids. Trimming shortened V by 6 bases and J by 4 bases, and 9 bases separated the two germline ends. The CDR3 reads CASRLQGYGYTF. In DNA form, the CDR3 reads TGTGCCAGCAGATTACAGGGCTATGGCTACACCTTC.

V usage is TRBV14 and J usage is TRBJ2-1, with TRBD2 as a possible D gene (6 bases). V dropped 4 bases and J dropped 9 bases, with 22 bases sitting between them. Germline V lookup: CDR1 SGHDN, CDR2 FVKESK. This CDR3 contains 16 residues. The CDR3 reads CASSRDQGIGGSEQFF. The CDR3 region has the DNA TGTGCCAGCAGCCGAGACCAGGGTATCGGGGGTAGTGAGCAGTTCTTC.

V gene TRBV5-5 combines with J gene TRBJ2-7, with 8 positions matching TRBD1. CDR1 is SGHKS and CDR2 is YYEKEE in the germline V gene (reference sequence). V lost 1 base and J lost 4; bases outside the gene matches: 7. The CDR3 covers 15 residues. Written as DNA, the CDR3 is TGTGCCAGCAGCTTGTGGTTCAGGGGGCTTTACGAGCAGTACTTC. Translating it yields CASSLWFRGLYEQYF.

The chain uses TRBV6-1 and TRBJ1-6; a possible D gene is TRBD1 (5 bases). Germline-derived CDR1 and CDR2 are MNHNS and SASEGT. Trimming removed 6 bases at V and 8 bases at J, with 11 bases between. The CDR3 has 13 residues. The CDR3 is CASSPGMDSPLHF. The CDR3 DNA is TGTGCCAGCAGCCCAGGGATGGATTCACCCCTCCACTTT.

This chain connects TRBV13 to TRBJ2-3, with unresolved D. V lost 1 base and J 2 bases, leaving 10 bases between the germline ends. The CDR3 contains 15 residues. The germline gives CDR1 PRHDT, CDR2 FYEKMQ (reference sequence). The CDR3 loop reads CASSLAGSSTDTQYF. DNA for the CDR3: TGTGCCAGCAGCTTAGCAGGCAGCTCCACAGATACGCAGTATTTT.

The chain couples TRBV7-2 to TRBJ2-7; perhaps TRBD2 as D (6 bases). V shed 1 base and J shed 4 bases, with 11 bases lying between them. The CDR3 is 14 amino acids. The V gene's germline CDR1 is SGHTA and CDR2 FQGNSA. CDR3 sequence reads: CASSLGSGGYEQYF. DNA of the CDR3: TGTGCCAGCAGCTTAGGGAGTGGGGGGTACGAGCAGTACTTC. The variable domain in full, completed from reference TRBV7-2 and TRBJ2-7, reads GAGVSQSPSNKVTEKGKDVELRCDPISGHTALYWYRQSLGQGLEFLIYFQGNSAPDKSGLPSDRFSAERTGGSVSTLTIQRTQQEDSAVYLCASSLGSGGYEQYFGPGTRLTVT.